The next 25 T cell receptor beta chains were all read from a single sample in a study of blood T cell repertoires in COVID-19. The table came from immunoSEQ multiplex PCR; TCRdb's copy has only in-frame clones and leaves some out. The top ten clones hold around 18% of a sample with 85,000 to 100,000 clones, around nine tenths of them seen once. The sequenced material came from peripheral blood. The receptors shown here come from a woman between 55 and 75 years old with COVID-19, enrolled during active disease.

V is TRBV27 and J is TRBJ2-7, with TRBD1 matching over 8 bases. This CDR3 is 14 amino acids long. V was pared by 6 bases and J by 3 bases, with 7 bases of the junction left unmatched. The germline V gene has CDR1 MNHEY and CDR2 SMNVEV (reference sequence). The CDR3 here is CASSRGTGNYEQYF. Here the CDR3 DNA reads TGTGCCAGCAGCAGGGGGACAGGTAACTACGAGCAGTACTTC.

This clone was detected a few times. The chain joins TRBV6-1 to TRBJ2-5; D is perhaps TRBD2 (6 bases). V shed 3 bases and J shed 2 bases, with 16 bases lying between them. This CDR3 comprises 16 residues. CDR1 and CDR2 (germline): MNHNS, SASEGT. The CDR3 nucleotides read TGTGCCAGCAGTGAGCCCCCGGGACTTCCGCAAGAGACCCAGTACTTC. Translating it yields CASSEPPGLPQETQYF.

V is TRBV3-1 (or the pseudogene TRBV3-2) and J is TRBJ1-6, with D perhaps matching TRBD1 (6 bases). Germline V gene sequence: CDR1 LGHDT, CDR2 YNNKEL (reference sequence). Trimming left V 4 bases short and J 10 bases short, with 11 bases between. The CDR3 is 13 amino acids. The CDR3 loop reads CASSLNRDSPLHF. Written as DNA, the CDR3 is TGTGCCAGCAGCCTCAACAGGGACTCACCCCTCCACTTT.

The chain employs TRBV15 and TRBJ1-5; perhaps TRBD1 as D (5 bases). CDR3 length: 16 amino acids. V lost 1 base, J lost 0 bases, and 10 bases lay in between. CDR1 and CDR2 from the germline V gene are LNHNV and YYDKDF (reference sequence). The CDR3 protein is CATSRGQKISNQPQHF. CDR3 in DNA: TGTGCCACCAGCAGAGGACAGAAAATTAGCAATCAGCCCCAGCATTTT.

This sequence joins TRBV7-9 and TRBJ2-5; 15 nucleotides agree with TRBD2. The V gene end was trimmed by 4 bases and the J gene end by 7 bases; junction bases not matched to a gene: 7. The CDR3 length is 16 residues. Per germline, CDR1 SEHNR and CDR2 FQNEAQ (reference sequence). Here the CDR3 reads CASSSDGTSGGPTQYF. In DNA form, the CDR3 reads TGTGCCAGCAGCTCAGACGGGACTAGCGGGGGGCCGACCCAGTACTTC. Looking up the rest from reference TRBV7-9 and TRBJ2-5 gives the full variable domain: DTGVSQNPRHKITKRGQNVTFRCDPISEHNRLYWYRQTLGQGPEFLTYFQNEAQLEKSRLLSDRFSAERPKGSFSTLEIQRTEQGDSAMYLCASSSDGTSGGPTQYFGPGTRLLVL.

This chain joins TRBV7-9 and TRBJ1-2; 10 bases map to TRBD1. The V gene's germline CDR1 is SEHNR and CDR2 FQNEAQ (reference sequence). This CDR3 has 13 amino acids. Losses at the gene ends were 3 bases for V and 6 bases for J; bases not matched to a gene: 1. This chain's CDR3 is CASSLGQGNGYTF. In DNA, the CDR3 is TGTGCCAGCAGCTTGGGACAGGGGAATGGCTACACCTTC. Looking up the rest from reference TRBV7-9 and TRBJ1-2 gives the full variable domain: DTGVSQNPRHKITKRGQNVTFRCDPISEHNRLYWYRQTLGQGPEFLTYFQNEAQLEKSRLLSDRFSAERPKGSFSTLEIQRTEQGDSAMYLCASSLGQGNGYTFGSGTRLTVV.

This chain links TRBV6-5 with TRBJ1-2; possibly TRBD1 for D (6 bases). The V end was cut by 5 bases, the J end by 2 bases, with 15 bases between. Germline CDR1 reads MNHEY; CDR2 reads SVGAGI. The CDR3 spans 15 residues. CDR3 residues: CASSRRQAANYGYTF. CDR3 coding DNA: TGTGCCAGCAGTCGGCGACAGGCCGCAAACTATGGCTACACCTTC.

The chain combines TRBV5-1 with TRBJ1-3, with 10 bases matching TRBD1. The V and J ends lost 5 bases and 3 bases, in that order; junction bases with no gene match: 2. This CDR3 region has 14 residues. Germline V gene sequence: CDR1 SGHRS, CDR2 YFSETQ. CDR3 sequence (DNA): TGCGCCAGCAGTGACAGGGGGCATGGAAACACCATATATTTT. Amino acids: CASSDRGHGNTIYF. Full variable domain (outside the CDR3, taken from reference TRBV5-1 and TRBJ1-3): KAGVTQTPRYLIKTRGQQVTLSCSPISGHRSVSWYQQTPGQGLQFLFEYFSETQRNKGNFPGRFSGRQFSNSRSEMNVSTLELGDSALYLCASSDRGHGNTIYFGEGSWLTVV.

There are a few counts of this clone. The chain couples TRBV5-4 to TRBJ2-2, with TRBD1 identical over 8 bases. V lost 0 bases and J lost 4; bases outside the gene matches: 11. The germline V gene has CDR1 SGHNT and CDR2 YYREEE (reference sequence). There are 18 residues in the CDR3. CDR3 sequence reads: CASSLGGTGFILTGELFF. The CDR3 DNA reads TGTGCCAGCAGCTTGGGTGGGACAGGTTTTATCCTCACCGGGGAGCTGTTTTTT.

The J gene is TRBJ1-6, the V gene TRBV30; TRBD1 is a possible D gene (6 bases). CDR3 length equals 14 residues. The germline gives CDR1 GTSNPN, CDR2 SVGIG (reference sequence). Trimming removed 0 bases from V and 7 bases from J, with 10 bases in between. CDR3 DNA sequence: TGTGCCTGGAGTGTACGGGGGGCCAATTCACCCCTCCACTTT. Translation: CAWSVRGANSPLHF.

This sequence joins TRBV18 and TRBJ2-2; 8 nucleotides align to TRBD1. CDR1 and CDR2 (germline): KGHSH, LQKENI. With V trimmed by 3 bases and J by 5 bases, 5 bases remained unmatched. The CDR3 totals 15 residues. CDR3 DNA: TGTGCCAGCTCACCTGGGACAGGCGGAACCGGGGAGCTGTTTTTT. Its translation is CASSPGTGGTGELFF.

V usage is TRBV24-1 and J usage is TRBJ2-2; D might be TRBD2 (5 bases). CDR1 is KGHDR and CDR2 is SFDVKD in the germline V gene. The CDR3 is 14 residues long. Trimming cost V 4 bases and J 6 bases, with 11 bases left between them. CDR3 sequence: CATSDPTRAGELFF. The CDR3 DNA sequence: TGTGCCACCAGTGACCCAACTAGAGCCGGGGAGCTGTTTTTT.

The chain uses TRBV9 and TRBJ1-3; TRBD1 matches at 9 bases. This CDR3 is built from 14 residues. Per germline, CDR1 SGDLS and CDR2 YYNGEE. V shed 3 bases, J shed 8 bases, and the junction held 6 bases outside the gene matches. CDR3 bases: TGTGCCAGCAGCGCAGGGACAGGGTCTTACACCATATATTTT. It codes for CASSAGTGSYTIYF.

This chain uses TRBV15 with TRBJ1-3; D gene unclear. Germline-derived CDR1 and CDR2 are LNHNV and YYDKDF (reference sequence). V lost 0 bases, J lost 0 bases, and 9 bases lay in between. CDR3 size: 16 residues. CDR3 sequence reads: CATSRDITASGNTIYF. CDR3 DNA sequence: TGTGCCACCAGCAGAGATATTACAGCCTCTGGAAACACCATATATTTT.

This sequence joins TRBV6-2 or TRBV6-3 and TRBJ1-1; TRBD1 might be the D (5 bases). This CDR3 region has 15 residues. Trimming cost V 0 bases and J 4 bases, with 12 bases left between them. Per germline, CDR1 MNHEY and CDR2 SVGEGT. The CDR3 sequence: CASSYSRSRGTEAFF. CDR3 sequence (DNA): TGTGCCAGCAGTTACTCGAGGTCTAGGGGCACTGAAGCTTTCTTT.

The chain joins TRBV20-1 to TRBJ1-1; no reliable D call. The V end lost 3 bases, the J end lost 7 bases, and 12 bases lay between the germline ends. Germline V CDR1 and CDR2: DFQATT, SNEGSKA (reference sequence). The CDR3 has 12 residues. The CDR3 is CSASPRVSEAFF. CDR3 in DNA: TGCAGTGCTAGTCCCCGTGTCAGTGAAGCTTTCTTT.

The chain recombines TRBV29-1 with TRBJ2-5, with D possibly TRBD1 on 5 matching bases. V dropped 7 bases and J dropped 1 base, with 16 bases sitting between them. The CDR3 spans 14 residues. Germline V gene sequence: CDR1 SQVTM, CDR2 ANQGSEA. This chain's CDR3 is CSGRPRVPQETQYF. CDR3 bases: TGCAGCGGCCGACCCAGGGTACCCCAAGAGACCCAGTACTTC.

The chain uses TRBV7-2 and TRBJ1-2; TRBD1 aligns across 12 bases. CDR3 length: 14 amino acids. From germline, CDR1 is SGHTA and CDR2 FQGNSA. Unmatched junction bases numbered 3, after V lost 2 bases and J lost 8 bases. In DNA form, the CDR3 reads TGTGCCAGCAGCTTATTGGGACAGGGGGCGGGCTACACCTTC. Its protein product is CASSLLGQGAGYTF.

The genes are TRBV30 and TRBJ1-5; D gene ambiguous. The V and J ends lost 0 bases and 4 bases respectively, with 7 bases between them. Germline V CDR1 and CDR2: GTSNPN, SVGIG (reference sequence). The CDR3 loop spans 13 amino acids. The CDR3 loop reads CAWSVQRNQPQHF. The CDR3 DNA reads TGTGCCTGGAGTGTCCAGCGGAATCAGCCCCAGCATTTT.

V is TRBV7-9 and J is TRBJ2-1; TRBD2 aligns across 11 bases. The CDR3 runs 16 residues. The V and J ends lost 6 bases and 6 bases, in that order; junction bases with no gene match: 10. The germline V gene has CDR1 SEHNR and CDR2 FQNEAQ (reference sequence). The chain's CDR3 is CASSNPSSGGRNEQFF. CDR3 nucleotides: TGTGCCAGCAGTAACCCTTCTAGCGGGGGGCGCAATGAGCAGTTCTTC.

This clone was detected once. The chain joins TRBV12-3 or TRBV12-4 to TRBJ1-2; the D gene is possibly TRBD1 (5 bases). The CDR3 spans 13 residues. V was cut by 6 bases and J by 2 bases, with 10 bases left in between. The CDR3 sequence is CASRPTENYGYTF. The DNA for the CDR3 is TGTGCCAGCAGGCCGACAGAGAACTATGGCTACACCTTC.

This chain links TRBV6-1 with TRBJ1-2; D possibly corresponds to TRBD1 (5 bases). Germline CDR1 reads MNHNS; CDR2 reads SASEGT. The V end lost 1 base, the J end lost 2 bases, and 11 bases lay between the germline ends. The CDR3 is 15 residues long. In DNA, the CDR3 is TGTGCCAGCAGTGAAGGGGGGGGTTGGAACTATGGCTACACCTTC. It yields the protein CASSEGGGWNYGYTF.

CDR3 sequence: CASSRDPGETQYF. Here the CDR3 DNA reads TGCGCCAGCAGCCGAGACCCGGGGGAGACCCAGTACTTC. The rearrangement uses TRBV4-3 and TRBJ2-5; D perhaps matches TRBD2 (5 bases). Per the germline V gene, CDR1 is LGHNA and CDR2 is YSLEER. Trimming stripped 4 bases from V and 5 bases from J, with 11 bases between. CDR3 length: 13 amino acids.

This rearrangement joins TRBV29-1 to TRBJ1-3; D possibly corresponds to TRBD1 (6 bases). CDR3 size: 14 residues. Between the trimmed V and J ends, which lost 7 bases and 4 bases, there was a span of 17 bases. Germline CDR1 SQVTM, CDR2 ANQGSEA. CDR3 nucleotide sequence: TGCAGCGCTAGCCGGGGGGCACCCGGAAACACCATATATTTT. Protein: CSASRGAPGNTIYF. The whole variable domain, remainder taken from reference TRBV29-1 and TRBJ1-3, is SAVISQKPSRDICQRGTSLTIQCQVDSQVTMMFWYRQQPGQSLTLIATANQGSEATYESGFVIDKFPISRPNLTFSTLTVSNMSPEDSSIYLCSASRGAPGNTIYFGEGSWLTVV.

CDR3 nucleotide sequence: TGTGCCAGCAGCTCGCGACAGGGAAGCCCTGAAGCTTTCTTT. Protein: CASSSRQGSPEAFF. The chain uses TRBV7-9 and TRBJ1-1, with TRBD1 identical over 7 bases. The CDR3 length is 14 residues. The V gene's germline CDR1 is SEHNR and CDR2 FQNEAQ (reference sequence). The V and J ends lost 4 bases and 6 bases, in that order; junction bases with no gene match: 8. Combining the CDR3 with reference TRBV7-9 and TRBJ1-1 gives the whole variable domain DTGVSQNPRHKITKRGQNVTFRCDPISEHNRLYWYRQTLGQGPEFLTYFQNEAQLEKSRLLSDRFSAERPKGSFSTLEIQRTEQGDSAMYLCASSSRQGSPEAFFGQGTRLTVV.